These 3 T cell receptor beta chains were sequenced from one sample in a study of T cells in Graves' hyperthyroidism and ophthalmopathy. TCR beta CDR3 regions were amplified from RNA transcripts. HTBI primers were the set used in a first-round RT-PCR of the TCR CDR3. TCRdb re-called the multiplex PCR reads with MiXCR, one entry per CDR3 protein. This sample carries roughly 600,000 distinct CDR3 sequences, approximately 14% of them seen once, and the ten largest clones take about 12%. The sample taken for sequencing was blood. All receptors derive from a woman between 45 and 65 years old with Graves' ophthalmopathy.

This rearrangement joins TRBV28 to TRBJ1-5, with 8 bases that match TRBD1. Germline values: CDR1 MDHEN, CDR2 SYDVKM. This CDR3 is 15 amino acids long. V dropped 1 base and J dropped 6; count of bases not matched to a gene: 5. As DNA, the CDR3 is TGTGCCAGCAGTTTATCAGGGGGCTTAGGTCAGCCCCAGCATTTT. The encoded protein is CASSLSGGLGQPQHF.

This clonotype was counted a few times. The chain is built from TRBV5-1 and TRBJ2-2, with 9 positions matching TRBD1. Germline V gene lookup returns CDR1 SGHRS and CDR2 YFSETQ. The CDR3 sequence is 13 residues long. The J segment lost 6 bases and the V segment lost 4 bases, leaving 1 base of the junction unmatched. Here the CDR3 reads CASSRQGAGELFF. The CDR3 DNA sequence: TGCGCCAGCAGCCGACAGGGGGCCGGGGAGCTGTTTTTT.

CDR3 in amino acids: CASSIAGGGVVYGYTF. The DNA of the CDR3 is TGTGCCAGTAGTATTGCGGGGGGAGGGGTCGTCTATGGCTACACCTTC. This chain joins TRBV19 and TRBJ1-2, with a weak D call TRBD1 (5 bases). Trimming pared 3 bases from V and 4 bases from J, leaving 18 bases between. Germline-derived CDR1 and CDR2 are LNHDA and SQIVND (reference sequence). There are 16 residues in the CDR3.